The entry below gives a single TCR beta chain sequence along with its context. Its target is not known. The data belong to a study of T cell responses to AZD1222 COVID-19 vaccine. Study-level background: Pooling covered second doses at about 4 or about 12 weeks.

Broader study findings: Unmutated variant regions reportedly attract nearly half of all spike-specific TCRs. Repertoire collection took place solely once the T cell response had peaked. In a largely white British group with more females than males, clonal diversity was possibly underestimated.

With 0 bases removed from V and 5 bases from J, the gap between germline ends came to 12 bases. CDR1 is SGHRS and CDR2 is YFSETQ in the germline V gene. This CDR3 spans 15 amino acids. The protocol was immunoSEQ multiplex PCR, while the TCRdb copy is restricted to in-frame clones and leaves out a portion. The sample has about 110,000 clones; around 87% are singletons. This rearrangement joins TRBV5-1 to TRBJ1-5, with TRBD1 as a possible D gene (5 bases). Source: peripheral blood, taken on day 0 of AZD1222 vaccination. This clonotype was obtained from an adult in good health. CDR3 residues: CASSLGSGYDQPQHF. DNA for the CDR3: TGCGCCAGCAGCTTGGGGTCAGGGTATGATCAGCCCCAGCATTTT.